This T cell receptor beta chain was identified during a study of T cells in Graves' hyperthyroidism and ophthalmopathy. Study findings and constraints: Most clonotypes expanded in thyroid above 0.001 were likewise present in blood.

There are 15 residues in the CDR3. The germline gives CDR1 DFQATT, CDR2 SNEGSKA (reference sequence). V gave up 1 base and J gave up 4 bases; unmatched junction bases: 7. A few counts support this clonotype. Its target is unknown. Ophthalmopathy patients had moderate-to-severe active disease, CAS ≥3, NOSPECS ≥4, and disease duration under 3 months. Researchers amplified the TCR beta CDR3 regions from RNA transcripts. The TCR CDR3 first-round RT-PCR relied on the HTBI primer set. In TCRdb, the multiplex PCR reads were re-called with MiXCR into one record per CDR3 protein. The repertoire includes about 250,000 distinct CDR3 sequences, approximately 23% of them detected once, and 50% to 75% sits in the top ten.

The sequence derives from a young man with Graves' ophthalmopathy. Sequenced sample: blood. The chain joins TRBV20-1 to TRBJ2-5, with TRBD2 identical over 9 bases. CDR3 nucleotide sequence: TGCAGTGCTAGAGTGGGACTAGCAGGGCCAGAGACCCAGTACTTC. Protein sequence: CSARVGLAGPETQYF.